A single sample is the source of the 18 T cell receptor beta chains below, sequenced in a study of spatial heterogeneity in lung cancer. Time point reported: sample taken at primary tumor resection. Unsorted whole RNA samples from tumor, nontumor lung or frozen PBMC were sequenced. Each CDR3 protein gets one entry after TCRdb re-called the 5' RACE reads with MiXCR. The table records 20,000 to 25,000 distinct CDR3 sequences, about 4.9% of them present only once. Sequences were derived from PBMCs, sampled at surgery. These receptors were obtained from a male donor with early-stage non-small cell lung cancer.

This clonotype appeared many times. The junction differs from germline at one of its ends, possibly a read error. The V and J genes are TRBV4-3 and TRBJ2-1, with a tentative D call TRBD2 (6 bases). The germline CDR1 and CDR2 sequences are LGHNA and YSLEER. This CDR3 has 14 residues. CDR3 coding DNA: TGCGCCAGCAGCCAACGCAGCGGGTTCCCGGCAAGATCCTTC. Its protein is CASSQRSGFPARSF.

This clonotype was seen at least ten times. The chain has TRBV28 and TRBJ1-3; D not certain. Trimming took off 4 bases at V and 1 base at J, with 11 bases between the two ends. The CDR3 runs to 15 residues. Looked up from germline, CDR1 is MDHEN and CDR2 is SYDVKM. DNA for the CDR3: TGTGCCAGCAGTTGGCCGGCGGCGTCTGGAAACACCATATATTTT. This codes for CASSWPAASGNTIYF.

In this sample, this clonotype turned up a few times. The chain has TRBV27 and TRBJ1-4; 9 bases match TRBD1. Germline V lookup: CDR1 MNHEY, CDR2 SMNVEV (reference sequence). V lost 8 bases, J lost 1 base, and 8 bases stayed unmatched. The CDR3 covers 16 residues. CDR3 amino acids: CASARDRVLTNEKLFF. CDR3 bases: TGTGCCAGCGCCCGGGACAGGGTTTTAACTAATGAAAAACTGTTTTTT.

This clonotype was observed at least ten times. The V gene is TRBV14, the J gene TRBJ1-1; 8 positions match TRBD1. J gave up 5 bases and V 4 bases, and 12 bases lay outside the gene matches. CDR3 length: 16 amino acids. Germline-derived CDR1 and CDR2 are SGHDN and FVKESK. In DNA, the CDR3 is TGTGCCAGCAGCCGAGAACGTGACAGGGGAGGAACTGAAGCTTTCTTT. It yields the protein CASSRERDRGGTEAFF.

In its sample, this clonotype was seen many times. The chain joins TRBV6-2 or TRBV6-3 to TRBJ2-2, with D possibly TRBD2 on 6 matching bases. The CDR3 spans 14 residues. Germline V gives CDR1 MNHEY, CDR2 SVGEGT. Trimming stripped 5 bases from V and 1 base from J, with 8 bases between. Written as DNA, the CDR3 is TGTGCCAGCAGTCGGGGACTGAACACCGGGGAGCTGTTTTTT. Its translation: CASSRGLNTGELFF.

This clonotype was observed at least ten times. V gene TRBV7-9 combines with J gene TRBJ2-3; unclear D gene. The germline V gene encodes CDR1 SEHNR and CDR2 FQNEAQ (reference sequence). The CDR3 covers 12 residues. Between the trimmed V and J ends, which lost 2 bases and 11 bases, there was a span of 11 bases. In DNA form, the CDR3 reads TGTGCCAGCAGCTTACAGCTACTACAGCAGTATTTT. Protein sequence: CASSLQLLQQYF.

This clonotype was observed many times. This rearrangement joins TRBV11-2 to TRBJ2-5; D ambiguous. CDR1 SGHAT and CDR2 FQNNGV come from the germline V gene. Between the trimmed V and J ends, which lost 1 base and 5 bases, there was a span of 5 bases. This CDR3 contains 12 residues. The CDR3 coding sequence is TGTGCCAGCAGCTTAGTCAGGGAGACCCAGTACTTC. This sequence encodes CASSLVRETQYF. Drawing the rest from reference TRBV11-2 and TRBJ2-5, the complete variable domain is EAGVAQSPRYKIIEKRQSVAFWCNPISGHATLYWYQQILGQGPKLLIQFQNNGVVDDSQLPKDRFSAERLKGVDSTLKIQPAKLEDSAVYLCASSLVRETQYFGPGTRLLVL.

In this sample, this clonotype turned up many times. This chain links TRBV6-2 or TRBV6-3 with TRBJ2-1; TRBD1 agrees at 9 bases. Unmatched junction bases numbered 13, after V lost 4 bases and J lost 9 bases. Germline values: CDR1 MNHEY, CDR2 SVGEGT. The CDR3 extends over 16 amino acids. CDR3: CASSSAGQGIRSEQFF. CDR3 DNA: TGTGCCAGCAGTTCGGCTGGACAGGGGATTCGGAGTGAGCAGTTCTTC.

This clonotype was recorded a few times. V gene TRBV27 combines with J gene TRBJ2-3, with D unresolved. Per germline, CDR1 MNHEY and CDR2 SMNVEV (reference sequence). Trimming removed 6 bases at V and 2 bases at J, with 9 bases between. The CDR3 is made up of 13 amino acids. CDR3 loop: CASSRPPTDTQYF. Here the CDR3 DNA reads TGTGCCAGCAGCCGGCCCCCCACAGATACGCAGTATTTT.

This clonotype has at least ten counts. The V call is TRBV7-9, the J call TRBJ2-7, with no clear D. The germline V and J ends were trimmed by 4 bases and 1 base, with 11 bases remaining between them. CDR3 length: 14 residues. The germline V gene has CDR1 SEHNR and CDR2 FQNEAQ (reference sequence). CDR3 DNA sequence: TGTGCCAGCAGCTCCCGGAGTGGGTCCTACGAGCAGTACTTC. Translation: CASSSRSGSYEQYF.

This clonotype has ten or more counts. The rearrangement uses TRBV18 and TRBJ2-5; D ambiguous. Germline lookup yields CDR1 KGHSH and CDR2 LQKENI. This CDR3 contains 12 residues. Trimming left V 3 bases short and J 4 bases short, with 6 bases between. The CDR3: CASSPTVETQYF. For the CDR3, the DNA is TGTGCCAGCTCACCTACCGTAGAGACCCAGTACTTC. The full variable domain, with the rest looked up from reference TRBV18 and TRBJ2-5, is NAGVMQNPRHLVRRRGQEARLRCSPMKGHSHVYWYRQLPEEGLKFMVYLQKENIIDESGMPKERFSAEFPKEGPSILRIQQVVRGDSAAYFCASSPTVETQYFGPGTRLLVL.

This clonotype has ten or more counts. This chain uses TRBV7-2 with TRBJ2-7; D gene ambiguous. The germline gives CDR1 SGHTA, CDR2 FQGNSA. The CDR3 has 15 residues. Trimming left V 4 bases short and J 5 bases short, with 18 bases between. The DNA of the CDR3 is TGTGCCAGCAGCTGGCCTGAAAACCTATTACACGAGCAGTACTTC. Amino acids: CASSWPENLLHEQYF.

This clonotype was picked up many times. The CDR3 loop is CASSQGAQDSGNTIYF. The CDR3 DNA reads TGTGCCAGCAGCCAAGGGGCACAGGACTCTGGAAACACCATATATTTT. J is TRBJ1-3 and V is TRBV4-2; TRBD1 might be the D (5 bases). Trimming shortened V by 1 base and J by 0 bases, and 10 bases separated the two germline ends. In germline, CDR1 is LGHNA, CDR2 YNFKEQ. The CDR3 runs to 16 residues.

In this sample, this clonotype turned up many times. The chain joins TRBV9 to TRBJ1-6; perhaps TRBD1 as D (6 bases). The CDR3 consists of 14 residues. Trimming cost V 0 bases and J 14 bases, with 15 bases left between them. Germline CDR1 is SGDLS and CDR2 is YYNGEE. The CDR3 nucleotides read TGTGCCAGCAGCGTAGACAGGGAATCTCTAACCCTCCACTTT. Translated: CASSVDRESLTLHF.

This clonotype is medium-sized within its sample. The chain combines TRBV5-6 with TRBJ1-2; 8 bases are shared with TRBD1. Germline lookup yields CDR1 SGHDT and CDR2 YYEEEE. The ends lost 0 bases at V and 6 bases at J; junction bases unmatched: 1. The CDR3 runs 13 residues. CDR3 sequence: CASSLGGQDGYTF. As DNA, the CDR3 is TGTGCCAGCAGCTTGGGGGGACAGGATGGCTACACCTTC.

This clonotype was observed many times. The V call is TRBV4-2, the J call TRBJ2-1; D not certain. This CDR3 region has 18 residues. The V and J ends lost 1 base and 0 bases respectively, with 16 bases between them. Germline-derived CDR1 and CDR2 are LGHNA and YNFKEQ. CDR3 sequence (DNA): TGTGCCAGCAGCCAAGCCGCGAGTGACAAGAGCTCCTACAATGAGCAGTTCTTC. Protein: CASSQAASDKSSYNEQFF.

This clonotype occurred many times. The rearrangement joins TRBV28 to TRBJ1-2, with a possible D match to TRBD1 (5 bases). The CDR3 totals 14 residues. Per germline, CDR1 MDHEN and CDR2 SYDVKM. V was cut by 6 bases and J by 1 base, with 12 bases left in between. CDR3 region: CASSLDSINYGYTF. The CDR3 DNA is TGTGCCAGCAGCCTAGACAGTATTAACTATGGCTACACCTTC.

At least ten counts were recorded for this clonotype. The V and J genes are TRBV7-2 and TRBJ1-5; D is possibly TRBD1 (6 bases). With 5 bases removed from V and 4 bases from J, the gap between germline ends came to 15 bases. CDR3 length: 15 amino acids. Germline CDR1 SGHTA, CDR2 FQGNSA. CDR3 nucleotide sequence: TGTGCCAGCAGCCGGGGACAATGGGTTAATCAGCCCCAGCATTTT. It encodes CASSRGQWVNQPQHF. The full variable domain, in which reference TRBV7-2 and TRBJ1-5 provide the parts outside the CDR3, is GAGVSQSPSNKVTEKGKDVELRCDPISGHTALYWYRQSLGQGLEFLIYFQGNSAPDKSGLPSDRFSAERTGGSVSTLTIQRTQQEDSAVYLCASSRGQWVNQPQHFGDGTRLSIL.